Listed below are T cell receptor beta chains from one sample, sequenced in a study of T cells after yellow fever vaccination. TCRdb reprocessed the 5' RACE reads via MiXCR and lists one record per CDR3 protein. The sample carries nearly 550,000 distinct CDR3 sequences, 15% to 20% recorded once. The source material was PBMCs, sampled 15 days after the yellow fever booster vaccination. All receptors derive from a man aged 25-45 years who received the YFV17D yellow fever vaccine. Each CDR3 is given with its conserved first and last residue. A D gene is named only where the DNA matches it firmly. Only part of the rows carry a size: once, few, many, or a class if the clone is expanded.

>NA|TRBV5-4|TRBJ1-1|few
CASSLGDTNTEAFF
TGTGCCAGCAGCTTGGGGGACACAAACACTGAAGCTTTCTTT
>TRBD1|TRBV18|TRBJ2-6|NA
CASSPRGQYPGANVLTF
TGTGCCAGCTCACCAAGGGGACAGTACCCTGGGGCCAACGTCCTGACTTTC
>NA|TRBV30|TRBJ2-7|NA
CAWSWVRPIPYEQYF
TGTGCCTGGAGCTGGGTCCGGCCCATCCCCTACGAGCAGTACTTC
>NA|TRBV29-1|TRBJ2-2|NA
CSVGGLDTGELFF
TGCAGCGTTGGGGGATTGGACACCGGGGAGCTGTTTTTT
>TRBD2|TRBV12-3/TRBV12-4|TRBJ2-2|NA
CASSGREGRTGELFF
TGTGCCAGCAGTGGGCGGGAGGGGCGGACCGGGGAGCTGTTTTTT
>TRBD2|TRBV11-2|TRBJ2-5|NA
CASSLERLAETQYF
TGTGCCAGCAGCTTAGAGCGACTAGCAGAGACCCAGTACTTC
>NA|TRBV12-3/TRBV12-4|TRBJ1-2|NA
CASSLGGASYGYTF
TGTGCCAGCAGTTTGGGGGGCGCGAGCTATGGCTACACCTTC
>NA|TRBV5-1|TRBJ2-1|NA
CASSLIRSEQFF
TGCGCCAGCAGCTTGATCCGGAGTGAGCAGTTCTTC
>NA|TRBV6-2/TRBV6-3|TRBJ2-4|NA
CASSPTDSIAKNIQYF
TGTGCCAGCAGCCCGACAGATTCGATAGCCAAAAACATTCAGTACTTC
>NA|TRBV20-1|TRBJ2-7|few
CSARNPTGGYEQYF
TGCAGTGCTAGGAATCCCACCGGGGGATACGAGCAGTACTTC
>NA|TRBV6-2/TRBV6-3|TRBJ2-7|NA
CASSLLDGYEQYF
TGTGCCAGCAGCTTACTTGACGGATACGAGCAGTACTTC
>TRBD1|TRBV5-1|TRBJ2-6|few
CASGTGDFSGANVLTF
TGCGCCAGCGGGACAGGGGACTTCTCTGGGGCCAACGTCCTGACTTTC
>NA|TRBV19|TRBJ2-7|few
CASSINLRPSYEQYF
TGTGCCAGTAGTATTAACTTGCGCCCCTCCTACGAGCAGTACTTC
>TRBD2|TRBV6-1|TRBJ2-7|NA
CASSPTSGIYEQYF
TGTGCCAGCAGTCCCACTAGCGGGATTTACGAGCAGTACTTC
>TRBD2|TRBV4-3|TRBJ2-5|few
CASSQGTLAGRLQETQYF
TGCGCCAGCAGCCAGGGGACACTAGCGGGAAGGCTCCAAGAGACCCAGTACTTC
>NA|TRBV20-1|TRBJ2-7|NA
CSATEFYGYEQYF
TGCAGTGCTACAGAGTTCTATGGTTACGAGCAGTACTTC
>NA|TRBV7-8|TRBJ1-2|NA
CASSLDNRNYGYTF
TGTGCCAGCAGCTTAGATAACAGGAACTATGGCTACACCTTC
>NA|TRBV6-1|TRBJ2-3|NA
CASTDIDLGDTQYF
TGTGCCAGCACCGACATCGATCTGGGGGATACGCAGTATTTT
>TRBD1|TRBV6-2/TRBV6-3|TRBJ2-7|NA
CASSRTGNNEQYF
TGTGCCAGCAGTCGGACAGGGAACAACGAGCAGTACTTC
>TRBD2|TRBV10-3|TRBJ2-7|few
CAISLTSGRAQGEQYF
TGTGCCATCAGCTTGACTAGCGGGAGGGCCCAGGGTGAGCAGTACTTC
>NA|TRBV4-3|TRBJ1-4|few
CASSPLKTATNEKLFF
TGCGCCAGCAGCCCTTTGAAGACAGCAACTAATGAAAAACTGTTTTTT
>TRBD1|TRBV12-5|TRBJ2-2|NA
CASDHDRGLTGELFF
TGTGCTAGTGATCACGACAGGGGGCTTACCGGGGAGCTGTTTTTT
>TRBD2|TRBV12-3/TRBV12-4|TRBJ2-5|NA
CASSLPGLAGRGETQYF
TGTGCCAGCAGTCTTCCGGGACTAGCGGGGAGGGGAGAGACCCAGTACTTC
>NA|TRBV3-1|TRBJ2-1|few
CASSPDVGYNEQFF
TGTGCCAGCAGCCCCGACGTGGGTTACAATGAGCAGTTCTTC
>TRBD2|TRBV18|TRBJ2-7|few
CASSRDSGSYEQYF
TGTGCCAGCTCACGAGATAGCGGGAGCTACGAGCAGTACTTC
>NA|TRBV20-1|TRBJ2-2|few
CSARGRNTNTGELFF
TGCAGTGCTAGGGGGCGGAATACTAACACCGGGGAGCTGTTTTTT
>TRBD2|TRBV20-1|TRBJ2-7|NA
CSAPSSGRDSYEQYF
TGCAGTGCTCCTTCAAGCGGGAGGGACTCCTACGAGCAGTACTTC
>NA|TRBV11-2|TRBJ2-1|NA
CASSLDPGRPFF
TGTGCCAGCAGCTTAGATCCCGGGAGACCGTTCTTC
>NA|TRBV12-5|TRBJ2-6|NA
CASQSGDSNSGANVLTF
TGTGCTAGTCAATCGGGGGACAGCAACTCTGGGGCCAACGTCCTGACTTTC
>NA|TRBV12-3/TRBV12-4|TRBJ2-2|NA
CASNRRANTGELFF
TGTGCCAGCAACCGGCGGGCGAACACCGGGGAGCTGTTTTTT
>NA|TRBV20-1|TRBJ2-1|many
CSTPSATYNEQFF
TGCAGTACCCCTAGCGCCACCTACAATGAGCAGTTCTTC
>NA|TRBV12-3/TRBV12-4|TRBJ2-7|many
CASSLAGDYEQYF
TGTGCCAGCAGTTTAGCGGGGGACTACGAGCAGTACTTC
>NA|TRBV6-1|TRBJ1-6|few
CASRTSSYNSPLHF
TGTGCCAGCAGGACGAGCTCCTATAATTCACCCCTCCACTTT
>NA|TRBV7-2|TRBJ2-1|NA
CASSDLGRNEQFF
TGTGCCAGCAGCGACCTCGGTCGCAATGAGCAGTTCTTC
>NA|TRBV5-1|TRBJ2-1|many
CASSLVKGGRWNEQFF
TGCGCCAGCAGCCTTGTGAAGGGTGGACGGTGGAATGAGCAGTTCTTC
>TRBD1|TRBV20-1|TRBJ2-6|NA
CSARGAGGDGANVLTF
TGCAGTGCTAGAGGCGCAGGGGGAGATGGGGCCAACGTCCTGACTTTC
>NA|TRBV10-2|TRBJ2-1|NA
CASSDLRIGYEQFF
TGCGCCAGCAGTGACCTAAGAATTGGTTATGAGCAGTTCTTC
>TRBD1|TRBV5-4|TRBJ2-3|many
CASNTGTGGQLYF
TGTGCCAGCAACACCGGGACAGGGGGCCAGTTGTATTTT
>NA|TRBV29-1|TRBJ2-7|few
CSVGRGYEQYF
TGCAGCGTTGGACGGGGCTACGAGCAGTACTTC
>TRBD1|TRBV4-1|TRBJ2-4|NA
CASSPTGQGGINIQYF
TGCGCCAGCAGCCCTACGGGACAGGGAGGAATAAACATTCAGTACTTC
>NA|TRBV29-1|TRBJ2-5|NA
CSVDAPETQYF
TGCAGCGTTGATGCACCAGAGACCCAGTACTTC
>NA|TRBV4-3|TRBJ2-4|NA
CASSQVQGAKNIQYF
TGCGCCAGCAGCCAAGTGCAGGGAGCCAAAAACATTCAGTACTTC
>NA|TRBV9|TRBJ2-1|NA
CASSFDRSSYNEQFF
TGTGCCAGCAGCTTCGACCGAAGCTCCTACAATGAGCAGTTCTTC
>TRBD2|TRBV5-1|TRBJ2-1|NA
CASSPGLETYNEQFF
TGCGCCAGCAGCCCGGGACTAGAGACCTACAATGAGCAGTTCTTC
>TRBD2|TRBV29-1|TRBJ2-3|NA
CSGGGSDTQYF
TGCAGCGGGGGAGGGTCAGATACGCAGTATTTT
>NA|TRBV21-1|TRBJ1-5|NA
CASSKAYNTVENSNQPQHF
TGTGCCAGCAGCAAAGCTTACAATACAGTGGAAAATAGCAATCAGCCCCAGCATTTT
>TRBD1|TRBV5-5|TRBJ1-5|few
CASSLGDSFDQPQHF
TGTGCCAGCAGCTTGGGGGACAGCTTTGATCAGCCCCAGCATTTT
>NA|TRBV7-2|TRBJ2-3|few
CASSHGATDTQYF
TGTGCCAGCAGCCATGGCGCCACAGATACGCAGTATTTT
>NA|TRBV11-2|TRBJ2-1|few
CASSSAGRSYNEQFF
TGTGCCAGCAGCTCGGCCGGTCGCTCCTACAATGAGCAGTTCTTC
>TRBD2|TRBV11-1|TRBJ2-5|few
CASSFHPSGSPGGETQYF
TGTGCCAGCAGCTTTCACCCTAGCGGGAGCCCCGGGGGAGAGACCCAGTACTTC
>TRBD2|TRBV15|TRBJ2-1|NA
CATQLTSGTYNEQFF
TGTGCCACCCAACTAACTAGCGGGACCTACAATGAGCAGTTCTTC
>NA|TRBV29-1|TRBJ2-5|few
CSVLGHAAETQYF
TGCAGCGTCCTGGGCCATGCCGCAGAGACCCAGTACTTC
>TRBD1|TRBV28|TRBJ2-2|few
CASSTIWTGATGELFF
TGTGCCAGCAGTACTATATGGACAGGGGCCACCGGGGAGCTGTTTTTT
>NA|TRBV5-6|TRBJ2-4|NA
CASSLVVLENIQYF
TGTGCCAGCAGCTTGGTAGTGCTGGAAAACATTCAGTACTTC
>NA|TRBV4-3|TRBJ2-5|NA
CASSLKAWTETQYF
TGCGCCAGCAGCCTTAAGGCGTGGACGGAGACCCAGTACTTC
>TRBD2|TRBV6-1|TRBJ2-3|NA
CASRSSGRPTSTDTQYF
TGTGCCAGCAGATCGAGCGGGAGACCTACTAGCACAGATACGCAGTATTTT